The next 18 T cell receptor beta chains were all read from a single sample in a study of cytomegalovirus exposure and HLA in healthy donors. It was with 60 Vbeta and 13 Jbeta primers that the PCR ran. The method was immunoSEQ multiplex PCR; TCRdb's version includes in-frame clones alone and lacks a portion of them. The sample records around 140,000 clones, roughly four fifths being singletons. What was sequenced was PBMCs. The receptors come from a woman aged 55-70 years in good health and CMV-seronegative.

J is TRBJ2-5 and V is TRBV5-1; tentative D call: TRBD1 (5 bases). TRBJ2-7 explains the end of the DNA better; the J call may be wrong. The CDR3 loop spans 15 amino acids. Germline V gene sequence: CDR1 SGHRS, CDR2 YFSETQ. The CDR3 loop reads CASRNPMGRSYEQYF. The CDR3 DNA is TGCGCCAGCAGGAACCCTATGGGGCGATCCTACGAGCAGTACTTC.

J is TRBJ2-3 and V is TRBV5-1; 7 positions match TRBD1. The V segment lost 2 bases and the J segment 2 bases; nucleotides outside the gene matches: 5. CDR3 length equals 15 residues. Germline V gene lookup returns CDR1 SGHRS and CDR2 YFSETQ. CDR3 nucleotide sequence: TGCGCCAGCAGCTTTGGCAGGGGGTACACAGATACGCAGTATTTT. This codes for CASSFGRGYTDTQYF.

Regarding this clone: Mismatch with germline at one junction end may stem from a read error. This chain connects TRBV7-9 to TRBJ2-5; D gene ambiguous. The CDR3 is 13 residues long. Per germline, CDR1 SEHNR and CDR2 FQNEAQ (reference sequence). The CDR3 loop reads CSSSFENQETQYF. CDR3 coding DNA: TGTTCCAGCAGCTTTGAGAATCAAGAGACCCAGTACTTC.

This rearrangement joins TRBV19 to TRBJ1-2, with TRBD1 as a possible D gene (5 bases). With 5 bases removed from V and 3 bases from J, the gap between germline ends came to 16 bases. This CDR3 is 15 amino acids long. CDR1 and CDR2 from the germline V gene are LNHDA and SQIVND (reference sequence). The CDR3 reads CASSLKTVPYYGYTF. The CDR3 coding sequence is TGTGCCAGTAGTCTTAAGACAGTTCCTTACTATGGCTACACCTTC.

The chain combines TRBV19 with TRBJ2-5; 7 nucleotides agree with TRBD1. The trim removed 5 bases at V and 5 bases at J, leaving 11 bases unmatched. Germline-derived CDR1 and CDR2 are LNHDA and SQIVND (reference sequence). CDR3 length: 15 residues. As DNA, the CDR3 is TGTGCCAGTAGTTCTAGGACGACAGGGAGCGAGACCCAGTACTTC. Encoded protein: CASSSRTTGSETQYF.

This clone was seen a single time. CDR3 amino acids: CASTGLAGGSSTDTQYF. In DNA, the CDR3 is TGCGCCAGCACCGGACTAGCGGGGGGCTCTAGCACAGATACGCAGTATTTT. The V gene is TRBV5-1, the J gene TRBJ2-3; 14 nucleotides match TRBD2. The CDR3 length is 17 residues. The trim removed 6 bases at V and 0 bases at J, leaving 6 bases unmatched. Germline V gene sequence: CDR1 SGHRS, CDR2 YFSETQ. Looking up the rest from reference TRBV5-1 and TRBJ2-3 gives the full variable domain: KAGVTQTPRYLIKTRGQQVTLSCSPISGHRSVSWYQQTPGQGLQFLFEYFSETQRNKGNFPGRFSGRQFSNSRSEMNVSTLELGDSALYLCASTGLAGGSSTDTQYFGPGTRLTVL.

This clone appeared a few times. The genes are TRBV9 and TRBJ1-3, with TRBD1 identical over 7 bases. The CDR3 has 16 residues. Germline V gene lookup returns CDR1 SGDLS and CDR2 YYNGEE. V dropped 6 bases and J dropped 0; count of bases not matched to a gene: 9. The CDR3, as DNA: TGTGCCAGCACCGACGACAGGGCCAGCTCTGGAAACACCATATATTTT. Protein product: CASTDDRASSGNTIYF.

This clone showed up just once. The chain employs TRBV10-1 and TRBJ2-2; D not certain. The CDR3 runs 18 residues. V shed 0 bases and J shed 5 bases, with 19 bases lying between them. Germline V gene data show CDR1 as WNHNN and CDR2 as SYGVQD (reference sequence). CDR3 nucleotides: TGCGCCAGCAGTGAGTCGTTAACGGTCGCTTTTCGTACCGGGGAGCTGTTTTTT. Translated: CASSESLTVAFRTGELFF.

The sample holds a few counts of this clone. This sequence joins TRBV5-6 and TRBJ1-2, with D tentatively TRBD1 (5 bases). Trimming took 2 bases from V and 7 from J, leaving 12 bases between them. Germline V gene sequence: CDR1 SGHDT, CDR2 YYEEEE. The CDR3 runs 13 residues. This CDR3 reads CASSFGLGGGYTF. The CDR3, as DNA: TGTGCCAGCAGCTTTGGCTTGGGGGGTGGCTACACCTTC.

This chain joins TRBV5-1 and TRBJ2-1; perhaps TRBD2 as D (6 bases). The germline V gene has CDR1 SGHRS and CDR2 YFSETQ. The CDR3 sequence is 16 residues long. Between the trimmed V and J ends, which lost 1 base and 6 bases, there was a span of 17 bases. The CDR3 coding sequence is TGCGCCAGCAGCTTGTTGGGGGGAGACGGTATCAATGAGCAGTTCTTC. This sequence encodes CASSLLGGDGINEQFF.

A few counts support this clone. This chain connects TRBV28 to TRBJ2-2; the match to TRBD2 covers 14 bases. V dropped 4 bases and J dropped 1; count of bases not matched to a gene: 11. The germline gives CDR1 MDHEN, CDR2 SYDVKM. CDR3 size: 20 residues. CDR3 DNA sequence: TGTGCCAGCAGTTATCCGACCGGGACTAGCGGGAGACGGAACACCGGGGAGCTGTTTTTT. Its protein product is CASSYPTGTSGRRNTGELFF.

V is TRBV18 and J is TRBJ1-2; TRBD1 aligns across 7 bases. The germline V gene has CDR1 KGHSH and CDR2 LQKENI. J gave up 3 bases and V 3 bases, and 7 bases lay outside the gene matches. CDR3 length: 15 residues. The CDR3 reads CASSPFDRVDYGYTF. The CDR3, as DNA: TGTGCCAGCTCACCTTTTGACAGGGTCGACTATGGCTACACCTTC. Drawing the rest from reference TRBV18 and TRBJ1-2, the complete variable domain is NAGVMQNPRHLVRRRGQEARLRCSPMKGHSHVYWYRQLPEEGLKFMVYLQKENIIDESGMPKERFSAEFPKEGPSILRIQQVVRGDSAAYFCASSPFDRVDYGYTFGSGTRLTVV.

This chain joins TRBV29-1 and TRBJ2-6; D is perhaps TRBD1 (5 bases). This CDR3 is 15 amino acids long. V lost 5 bases to trimming and J lost 0 bases, with 11 bases between them. Germline-derived CDR1 and CDR2 are SQVTM and ANQGSEA. The CDR3 DNA is TGCAGCGTTCAGGGCTTTAGCTCTGGGGCCAACGTCCTGACTTTC. It codes for CSVQGFSSGANVLTF.

This clone has a single count. V usage is TRBV11-2 and J usage is TRBJ2-1; D gene ambiguous. The V gene's germline CDR1 is SGHAT and CDR2 FQNNGV. V was cut by 3 bases and J by 6 bases, with 12 bases left in between. The CDR3 sequence is 14 residues long. Here the CDR3 reads CASSFPGVGNEQFF. The CDR3 bases are TGTGCCAGCAGCTTCCCGGGTGTGGGCAATGAGCAGTTCTTC.

This clone was found once. The chain couples TRBV7-5 to TRBJ1-2; the table's TRBD1 call for D was not verified on the DNA. TRBV7-5 is a pseudogene segment. The CDR3 length is 15 residues. The CDR3 sequence: CVRSLPTVLNYGYTF. The CDR3 DNA follows: TGTGTCAGAAGCCTCCCGACAGTCCTTAACTATGGCTACACCTTC.

Notes on this clone: The junction departs from the called germline gene at one end, perhaps through a read error. The chain carries TRBV7-9 and TRBJ1-5; D is undetermined. There are 14 residues in the CDR3. Germline V gene lookup returns CDR1 SEHNR and CDR2 FQNEAQ (reference sequence). CDR3 bases: TGTTCCAGCAGCTCCCAGAGGGGCAATCAGCCCCAGCATTTT. Encoded protein: CSSSSQRGNQPQHF.

This clone turned up a few times. The chain recombines TRBV19 with TRBJ1-1; D perhaps matches TRBD1 (6 bases). The ends were cut back, 4 bases at V and 1 base at J, with 13 bases in the middle. From germline, CDR1 is LNHDA and CDR2 SQIVND (reference sequence). CDR3 length: 15 amino acids. The CDR3 reads CASSKEGGWNTEAFF. DNA for the CDR3: TGTGCCAGTAGTAAAGAGGGGGGGTGGAACACTGAAGCTTTCTTT.

V usage is TRBV14 and J usage is TRBJ1-3; TRBD1 matches 7 bases. The V gene's germline CDR1 is SGHDN and CDR2 FVKESK. Unmatched junction bases numbered 4, after V lost 1 base and J lost 1 base. This CDR3 region has 16 residues. This chain's CDR3 is CASSQVTGTSGNTIYF. The CDR3, as DNA: TGTGCCAGCAGCCAAGTGACAGGGACTTCTGGAAACACCATATATTTT.